A selection of T cell receptor beta chains follows, all from one sample in a study of cytomegalovirus exposure and HLA in healthy donors. Only in-frame clones appear in the TCRdb table, and some are missing; sequencing was by immunoSEQ multiplex PCR. The sample data list 100,000 to 150,000 clones. Sequencing used PBMCs. The receptors stem from a woman aged 35 to 49 in good health and CMV-seropositive. CDR3s include the opening cysteine and the closing phenylalanine or tryptophan. D genes are given only for firm matches.

TRBJ1-3	TRBV4-1	NA	CASSQDRSGIGSGNTIYF	TGCGCCAGCAGCCAAGATCGGTCAGGGATTGGGTCTGGAAACACCATATATTTT
TRBJ1-1	TRBV5-5	NA	CASTGGVTEAFF	TGTGCCAGCACCGGGGGGGTCACAGAAGCTTTCTTT
TRBJ2-2	TRBV9	NA	CASSVRTATGELFF	TGTGCCAGCAGCGTGCGGACAGCCACCGGGGAGCTGTTTTTT
TRBJ1-3	TRBV28	NA	CASSSESVNTIYF	TGTGCCAGCAGTTCGGAAAGCGTAAACACCATATATTTT
TRBJ2-6	TRBV2	NA	CASSEGATGANVLTF	TGTGCCAGCAGTGAAGGGGCAACGGGGGCCAACGTCCTGACTTTC
TRBJ2-1	TRBV11-2	NA	CASSLVVQFF	TGTGCCAGCAGCTTAGTAGTGCAGTTCTTC
TRBJ2-2	TRBV6-1	NA	CASSAKGANTGELFF	TGTGCCAGCAGTGCGAAGGGGGCGAACACCGGGGAGCTGTTTTTT
TRBJ2-1	TRBV25-1	TRBD2	CASSEYIGGRVYNEQFF	TGTGCCAGCAGTGAATATATCGGCGGGAGAGTTTACAATGAGCAGTTCTTC
TRBJ2-7	TRBV7-2	TRBD2	CASSSDGLADFYEQYF	TGTGCCAGCAGCTCCGATGGACTAGCGGATTTCTACGAGCAGTACTTC
TRBJ2-1	TRBV4-1	TRBD2	CASSEDRLGLAGVNEQFF	TGCGCCAGCAGCGAAGATAGGTTGGGACTAGCGGGAGTCAATGAGCAGTTCTTC
TRBJ1-3	TRBV6-5	NA	CASGPPGSGNTIYF	TGTGCCAGCGGACCACCGGGATCTGGAAACACCATATATTTT
TRBJ1-5	TRBV10-3	NA	CAISEAGVQPQHF	TGTGCCATCAGTGAGGCAGGGGTTCAGCCCCAGCATTTT
TRBJ1-2	TRBV19	NA	CASTSWLNYGYTF	TGTGCCAGTACCTCATGGCTTAACTATGGCTACACCTTC
TRBJ2-1	TRBV29-1	TRBD1	CSVMTGGVYNEQFF	TGCAGCGTCATGACAGGGGGCGTTTACAATGAGCAGTTCTTC
TRBJ2-5	TRBV5-4	NA	CASSQAGGQETQYF	TGTGCCAGCAGCCAAGCCGGGGGTCAAGAGACCCAGTACTTC
TRBJ2-3	TRBV29-1	TRBD2	CSALAGVMENTQYF	TGCAGCGCCCTAGCGGGAGTCATGGAAAATACGCAGTATTTT
TRBJ2-7	TRBV7-8	TRBD2	CASSPTSGASYEQYF	TGTGCCAGCAGCCCCACCAGCGGGGCTTCCTACGAGCAGTACTTC
TRBJ2-3	TRBV7-8	NA	CASSLRPGLPSTDTQYF	TGTGCCAGCAGCTTACGGCCCGGACTACCGAGCACAGATACGCAGTATTTT
TRBJ2-1	TRBV27	TRBD2	CASSLSGLSSYNEQFF	TGTGCCAGCAGTCTTAGCGGGTTGAGCTCCTACAATGAGCAGTTCTTC
TRBJ1-1	TRBV5-1	NA	CASRTGTPNTEAFF	TGCGCCAGCAGAACCGGGACACCGAACACTGAAGCTTTCTTT
TRBJ2-7	TRBV30	TRBD1	CAWTRDRGFSEQYF	TGTGCCTGGACCCGGGACAGGGGATTTAGCGAGCAGTACTTC
TRBJ1-1	TRBV7-2	NA	CASSYAEATEAFF	TGTGCCAGCAGCTATGCGGAGGCCACTGAAGCTTTCTTT
TRBJ2-1	TRBV5-1	NA	CASSLETGYNEQFF	TGCGCCAGCAGCTTGGAGACAGGCTACAATGAGCAGTTCTTC
TRBJ2-3	TRBV9	TRBD2	CASSVATGAGAFGYTQYF	TGTGCCAGCAGCGTAGCTACGGGAGCGGGAGCCTTCGGTTATACGCAGTATTTT
TRBJ1-5	TRBV28	TRBD1	CALNRGPNQPQHF	TGTGCCCTAAACAGGGGGCCCAATCAGCCCCAGCATTTT
TRBJ2-1	TRBV5-1	NA	CASSLALADNEQFF	TGCGCCAGCAGCTTGGCCCTAGCAGACAATGAGCAGTTCTTC
TRBJ2-1	TRBV5-6	NA	CASSLRNEQFF	TGTGCCAGCAGCTTGCGGAATGAGCAGTTCTTC
TRBJ2-1	TRBV5-1	TRBD2	CASSLTSGVYNEQFF	TGCGCCAGCAGCTTGACTAGCGGTGTCTACAATGAGCAGTTCTTC
TRBJ2-1	TRBV2	NA	CASSEVRGYEQFF	TGTGCCAGCAGTGAAGTTCGGGGTTACGAGCAGTTCTTC
TRBJ2-2	TRBV5-1	TRBD1	CASSFNSGGRAGELFF	TGCGCCAGCAGCTTTAACTCAGGGGGCCGCGCCGGGGAGCTGTTTTTT
TRBJ2-5	TRBV6-6	TRBD2	CASSYPGSGTAGQYF	TGTGCCAGCAGTTACCCGGGGAGCGGGACGGCCGGGCAGTACTTC
TRBJ1-5	TRBV7-2	NA	CASSLDLQGNQPQHF	TGTGCCAGCAGCTTAGATCTCCAGGGGAATCAGCCCCAGCATTTT
TRBJ2-4	TRBV6-5	NA	CASSEQGLIHIQYF	TGTGCCAGCAGTGAGCAGGGGTTGATCCACATTCAGTACTTC
TRBJ1-3	TRBV11-2	NA	CASSFPSSGNTIYF	TGTGCCAGCAGCTTTCCGAGCTCTGGAAACACCATATATTTT
TRBJ1-3	TRBV18	TRBD1	CASSPPGTGRAIYF	TGTGCCAGCTCACCTCCCGGGACAGGGAGAGCCATATATTTT
TRBJ1-1	TRBV19	NA	CASSIEHGRDEAFF	TGTGCCAGTAGTATAGAACATGGGCGGGATGAAGCTTTCTTT
TRBJ2-1	TRBV10-2	TRBD2	CASRVAGGIEQFF	TGCGCCAGCAGAGTAGCGGGAGGGATTGAGCAGTTCTTC